The subject of this entry is one T cell receptor beta chain. Its target is unknown. This entry comes from a study of identical twins. Study-wide points: The degree of excess twin sharing was weaker in beta out-of-frame sequences. The analysis was cross-sectional rather than longitudinal within donors. Invariant MAIT and iNKT cells could partly confound zero-insertion analyses.

CDR1 is MGHRA and CDR2 is YSYEKL in the germline V gene. V was clipped by 0 bases and J by 4 bases; unmatched bases: 3. This CDR3 region has 15 residues. Carrying unique molecular identifiers, the cDNA also gained a universal primer site through template switching. Each CDR3 protein gets one entry after TCRdb re-called the 5' RACE reads with MiXCR. Among some 900,000 distinct CDR3 sequences listed, over 9% were seen once. Separately, the same data were catalogued under a study of yellow fever vaccine responses in identical twins.

The sample comprised PBMCs. The receptor comes from a woman between 18 and 30 years old in good health. The chain is built from TRBV4-1 and TRBJ2-1; 7 bases match TRBD2. The CDR3 sequence is CASSQEWGGYNEQFF. The DNA of the CDR3 is TGCGCCAGCAGCCAAGAGTGGGGGGGATACAATGAGCAGTTCTTC.